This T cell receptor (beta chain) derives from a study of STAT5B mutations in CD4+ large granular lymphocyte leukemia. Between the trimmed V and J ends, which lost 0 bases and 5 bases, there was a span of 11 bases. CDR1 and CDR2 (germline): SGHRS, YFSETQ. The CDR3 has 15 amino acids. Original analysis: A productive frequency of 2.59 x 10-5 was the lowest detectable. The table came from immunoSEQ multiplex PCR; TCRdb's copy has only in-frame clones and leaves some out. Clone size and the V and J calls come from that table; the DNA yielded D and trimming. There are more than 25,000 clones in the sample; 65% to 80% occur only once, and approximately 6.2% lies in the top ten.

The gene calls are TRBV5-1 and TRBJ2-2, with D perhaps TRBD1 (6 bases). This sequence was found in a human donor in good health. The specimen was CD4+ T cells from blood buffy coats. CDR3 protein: CASSLGAGETGELFF. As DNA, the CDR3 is TGCGCCAGCAGCTTGGGGGCAGGGGAAACCGGGGAGCTGTTTTTT. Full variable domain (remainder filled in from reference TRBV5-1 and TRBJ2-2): KAGVTQTPRYLIKTRGQQVTLSCSPISGHRSVSWYQQTPGQGLQFLFEYFSETQRNKGNFPGRFSGRQFSNSRSEMNVSTLELGDSALYLCASSLGAGETGELFFGEGSRLTVL.